These T cell receptor beta chains were read from a single sample in a study of blood T cell repertoires in COVID-19. Profiled with immunoSEQ multiplex PCR; TCRdb holds only in-frame clones, not every one. The sample yields just under 90,000 clones, approximately 90% seen once. The material sequenced was peripheral blood. Source of these receptors: a man in his 60s with acute or convalescent COVID-19. Each CDR3 is given with its conserved first and last residue. The D gene is left open where the match is weak. Only part of the rows carry a size: once, few, many, or a class if the clone is expanded.

d_call	j_call	clone_size	v_call	cdr3_nt	cdr3_aa
TRBD2	TRBJ2-5	few	TRBV24-1	TGTGCCACCAGTGATTTGTCTAGCGGGGGGGCTGAGACCCAGTACTTC	CATSDLSSGGAETQYF
TRBD1	TRBJ1-1	.	TRBV5-1	TGCGCCAGCAGCCAGAGAGGCGGGCGGACAGGGGAAGCTTTCTTT	CASSQRGGRTGEAFF
.	TRBJ2-3	.	TRBV19	TGTGCCAGTAGTATAGGACAGATTTACACAGATACGCAGTATTTT	CASSIGQIYTDTQYF
.	TRBJ2-2	.	TRBV7-2	TGTGCCAGCAGCCAGCGGGCTACAGGGAACACCGGGGAGCTGTTTTTT	CASSQRATGNTGELFF
.	TRBJ2-1	.	TRBV24-1	TGTGCCACCAGTGATTCGGGACTCCATACCAATGAGCAGTTCTTC	CATSDSGLHTNEQFF
.	TRBJ2-3	.	TRBV10-3	TGTGCCATCAGTCAAAGTAGTACAGATACGCAGTATTTT	CAISQSSTDTQYF
.	TRBJ2-1	.	TRBV5-4	TGTGCCAGCAGCTCGCCCCCGGGGTCTAGCTCCTACAATGAGCAGTTCTTC	CASSSPPGSSSYNEQFF
.	TRBJ2-1	once	TRBV19	TGTGCCAGTAGTATAAACGGGGGAAACAATGAGCAGTTCTTC	CASSINGGNNEQFF
.	TRBJ1-1	.	TRBV5-5	TGTGCCAGCAGCTTGTCCAGGAACACTGAAGCTTTCTTT	CASSLSRNTEAFF
.	TRBJ2-1	.	TRBV24-1	TGTGCCACCAGTGAAATAAGGGGGTGGCAGTTCTTC	CATSEIRGWQFF
.	TRBJ1-2	.	TRBV6-1	TGTGCCAGCAGTGAATGGTCAGGAAAGTCTAACTATGGCTACACCTTC	CASSEWSGKSNYGYTF
.	TRBJ2-2	.	TRBV30	TGTGCCTGGACAGGACAAAGGTACACCGGGGAGCTGTTTTTT	CAWTGQRYTGELFF
.	TRBJ2-1	.	TRBV3-1/TRBV3-2	TGTGCCAGCGGATTGGGGGGATACAATGAGCAGTTCTTC	CASGLGGYNEQFF
.	TRBJ1-2	.	TRBV19	TGTGCCAGTAGTATAGAGGCGCCCCCGACAGTTAACTATGGCTACACCTTC	CASSIEAPPTVNYGYTF
.	TRBJ1-1	.	TRBV15	TGTGCCACCAGCAGAGAGAATGGCGAAGCTTTCTTT	CATSRENGEAFF
TRBD2	TRBJ2-3	.	TRBV2	TGTGCCAGCAGTCCCGCTCCTCTAGCGGGAAATCCAGATACGCAGTATTTT	CASSPAPLAGNPDTQYF
.	TRBJ2-7	.	TRBV6-2/TRBV6-3	TGTGCCAGCAGTTACTCGGCAGGCCGACCCCTACCCGAGCAGTACTTC	CASSYSAGRPLPEQYF
TRBD1	TRBJ2-7	.	TRBV19	TGTGCCAGTAGTATACGTGGCGGCTGGGACAGCTACTACGAGCAGTACTTC	CASSIRGGWDSYYEQYF
TRBD2	TRBJ2-1	.	TRBV2	TGTGCCAGCAGATCGGGACTAGCGGAATCCAATGAGCAGTTCTTC	CASRSGLAESNEQFF
TRBD1	TRBJ1-1	.	TRBV5-1	TGCGCCAGCATGGGTGACAGGGGAGGCACTGAAGCTTTCTTT	CASMGDRGGTEAFF
TRBD2	TRBJ2-5	.	TRBV7-3	TGTGCCAGCAGCTTGACTAGCGGCCAAGAGACCCAGTACTTC	CASSLTSGQETQYF
TRBD2	TRBJ2-7	.	TRBV29-1	TGCAGCGTCCGCGGGGGAGGGGCCCACGAGCAGTACTTC	CSVRGGGAHEQYF
.	TRBJ2-1	.	TRBV19	TGTGCCAGCAAGACTACTCATGAGCAGTTCTTC	CASKTTHEQFF
.	TRBJ2-2	.	TRBV11-2	TGTGCCAGCAGCTTAGATCTAAGTACCGGGGAGCTGTTTTTT	CASSLDLSTGELFF
TRBD2	TRBJ2-1	.	TRBV7-9	TGTGCCAGCAGCTTAGGAGCGGGATCCTCTGGGGTGTTCTTC	CASSLGAGSSGVFF
.	TRBJ1-1	.	TRBV30	TGTGCCTGGAGTGTAGGAACCGCAAGGGGAGCTTTCTTT	CAWSVGTARGAFF
TRBD1	TRBJ1-6	.	TRBV4-1	TGCGCCAGCAGCCCGGGGACAGCAGATTATAATTCACCCCTCCACTTT	CASSPGTADYNSPLHF